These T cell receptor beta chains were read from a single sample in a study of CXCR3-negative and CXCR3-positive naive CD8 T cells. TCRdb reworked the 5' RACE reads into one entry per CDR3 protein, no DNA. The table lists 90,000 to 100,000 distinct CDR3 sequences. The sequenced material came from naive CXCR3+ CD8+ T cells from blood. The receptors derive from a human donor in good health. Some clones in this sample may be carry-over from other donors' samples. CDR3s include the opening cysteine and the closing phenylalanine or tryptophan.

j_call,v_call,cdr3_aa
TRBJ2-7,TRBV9,CASSPTLGASYEQYF
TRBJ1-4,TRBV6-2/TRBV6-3,CASSSTTGATNEKLFF
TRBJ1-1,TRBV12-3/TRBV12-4,CASSDSLNTEAFF
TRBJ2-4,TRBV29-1,CSVEQGARNIQYF
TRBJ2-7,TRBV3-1,CASSQDLVDSYEQYF
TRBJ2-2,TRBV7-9,CASSPDGTRLAGATGELFF
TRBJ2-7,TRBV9,CASSVASGGSYEQYF
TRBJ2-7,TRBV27,CASSFGTAASYEQYF
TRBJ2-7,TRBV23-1,CAIPRGIYEQYF
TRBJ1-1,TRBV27,CASQPTGRTDTEAFF
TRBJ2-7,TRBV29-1,CSVTRGYEQYF
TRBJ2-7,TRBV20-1,CSARGGRATYEQYF
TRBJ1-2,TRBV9,CASNSPPGMKDGYTF
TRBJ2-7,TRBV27,CASSPDRARSYEQYF
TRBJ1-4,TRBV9,CASSDGTGVLNEKLFF